Each of the 31 T cell receptor beta chains below was sequenced from the same sample in a study of technical replicates of blood from four donors. The protocol was immunoSEQ multiplex PCR, while the TCRdb copy is restricted to in-frame clones and leaves out a portion. The sample holds about 70,000 clones, roughly 96% seen once. Sequenced sample: T cells isolated from PBMCs. The receptors were sampled from a human donor in good health.

This clone has more than one count but fewer than ten. The chain has TRBV28 and TRBJ1-2; D ambiguous. CDR3 length: 13 residues. Trimming left V 1 base short and J 10 bases short, with 13 bases between. Germline CDR1 MDHEN, CDR2 SYDVKM. The CDR3 here is CASSLFPGRPYTF. In DNA, the CDR3 is TGTGCCAGCAGTTTATTTCCCGGGAGGCCCTACACCTTC.

V and J are TRBV6-1 and TRBJ1-2, with D unclear. With 2 bases removed from V and 8 bases from J, the gap between germline ends came to 15 bases. The CDR3 runs 14 residues. CDR1 is MNHNS, CDR2 SASEGT, per germline. Written as DNA, the CDR3 is TGTGCCAGCAGTGAATTTATTGGGGAGGACGGCTACACCTTC. It yields the protein CASSEFIGEDGYTF.

CDR3 region: CSAANRRDLYF. CDR3 nucleotide sequence: TGCAGTGCTGCCAACCGACGGGACTTATATTTT. This chain uses TRBV20-1 with TRBJ1-3; D might be TRBD1 (5 bases). The CDR3 covers 11 residues. Germline values: CDR1 DFQATT, CDR2 SNEGSKA (reference sequence). Trimming shortened V by 5 bases and J by 14 bases, and 16 bases separated the two germline ends.

The chain joins TRBV28 to TRBJ2-1; TRBD2 matches 9 bases. The germline V gene encodes CDR1 MDHEN and CDR2 SYDVKM. This CDR3 is built from 20 residues. Trimming cost V 6 bases and J 4 bases; bases outside gene matches: 22. CDR3 in DNA: TGTGCCAGCAGAGTCCCCATAGGTGGTAGCGGGAGTCTAGGGTACAATGAGCAGTTCTTC. Its translation: CASRVPIGGSGSLGYNEQFF.

The chain combines TRBV30 with TRBJ2-3; tentative D call: TRBD2 (6 bases). CDR3 size: 14 residues. V was pared by 7 bases and J by 2 bases, with 16 bases between. Germline V gene lookup returns CDR1 GTSNPN and CDR2 SVGIG (reference sequence). CDR3 nucleotide sequence: TGTGCCTTCGATCCTGGCGGGAACACAGATACGCAGTATTTT. Translating it yields CAFDPGGNTDTQYF.

The rearrangement links TRBV19 to TRBJ1-1; tentatively, D is TRBD1 (6 bases). Per the germline V gene, CDR1 is LNHDA and CDR2 is SQIVND (reference sequence). V lost 8 bases and J 0 bases, leaving 10 bases between the germline ends. CDR3 size: 13 residues. CDR3 region: CASYGQMNTEAFF. The DNA of the CDR3 is TGTGCCAGTTACGGACAGATGAACACTGAAGCTTTCTTT.

The genes are TRBV7-2 and TRBJ2-7, with 11 bases aligning to TRBD2. The CDR3 has 16 amino acids. Germline V gives CDR1 SGHTA, CDR2 FQGNSA. V shed 6 bases, J shed 3 bases, and the junction held 10 bases outside the gene matches. CDR3 bases: TGTGCCAGCAGTCTCTCAGGACTAGCGGGCATCTACGAGCAGTACTTC. Amino acids: CASSLSGLAGIYEQYF.

In DNA, the CDR3 is TGTGCCAGCAGTGACGGCATTCCCGGGGAGCTGTTTTTT. Its protein is CASSDGIPGELFF. The rearrangement uses TRBV6-4 and TRBJ2-2, with D unclear. The CDR3 is 13 residues long. Germline CDR1 reads MRHNA; CDR2 reads SNTAGT. V was clipped by 2 bases and J by 6 bases, with 7 bases between them.

The chain couples TRBV11-2 to TRBJ2-5; TRBD1 matches at 8 bases. J lost 5 bases, V lost 0 bases, and 20 bases had no gene match. Germline V CDR1 and CDR2: SGHAT, FQNNGV. This CDR3 is 20 amino acids long. The CDR3 spells CASSLDLLPGQVTGRETQYF. CDR3 in DNA: TGTGCCAGCAGCTTAGATCTACTTCCGGGACAGGTGACCGGGCGTGAGACCCAGTACTTC.

The gene calls are TRBV6-1 and TRBJ1-5; no reliable D call. In germline, CDR1 is MNHNS, CDR2 SASEGT. The V gene lost 3 bases and the J gene lost 6 bases, with 12 bases spanning the gap. The CDR3 has 14 residues. CDR3 in DNA: TGTGCCAGCAGTGATGGTACACGAGGTCAGCCCCAGCATTTT. Amino acids: CASSDGTRGQPQHF.

The V call is TRBV2, the J call TRBJ1-5; 9 bases map to TRBD1. With V trimmed by 8 bases and J by 4 bases, 6 bases remained unmatched. Germline V gene sequence: CDR1 SNHLY, CDR2 FYNNEI. This CDR3 has 14 residues. The CDR3 sequence: CASGGQGRNQPQHF. The DNA of the CDR3 is TGTGCCAGCGGGGGACAGGGTCGAAATCAGCCCCAGCATTTT.

The V call is TRBV1, the J call TRBJ1-2. TRBV1 is termed a pseudogene. The CDR3 has 18 amino acids. As DNA, the CDR3 is TGCACCAGCAGCCAAGATTCACCGAGAGGGCGCCTTAGCTATGGCTACACCTTC. Translation gives CTSSQDSPRGRLSYGYTF.

V is TRBV27 and J is TRBJ1-1, with D unresolved. V gave up 3 bases and J gave up 0 bases, with 8 bases separating them. The CDR3 sequence is 14 residues long. Germline V gene sequence: CDR1 MNHEY, CDR2 SMNVEV (reference sequence). The CDR3 reads CASSLGVLNTEAFF. CDR3 sequence (DNA): TGTGCCAGCAGTTTGGGAGTATTGAACACTGAAGCTTTCTTT.

The rearrangement uses TRBV25-1 and TRBJ2-1, with no clear D. This CDR3 has 14 residues. Germline V lookup: CDR1 MGHDK, CDR2 SYGVNS. The V gene lost 3 bases and the J gene lost 6 bases, with 12 bases spanning the gap. CDR3 in amino acids: CASSDLSGANEQFF. The DNA of the CDR3 is TGTGCCAGCAGTGACCTCTCAGGTGCCAATGAGCAGTTCTTC.

V usage is TRBV29-1 and J usage is TRBJ2-3; 8 nucleotides line up with TRBD2. The CDR3 length is 13 residues. V shed 2 bases, J shed 4 bases, and the junction held 2 bases outside the gene matches. Germline loops: CDR1 SQVTM, CDR2 ANQGSEA. In DNA, the CDR3 is TGCAGCGTTGAACGGGGGGGCCCAGATACGCAGTATTTT. This sequence encodes CSVERGGPDTQYF.

This chain links TRBV4-1 with TRBJ2-3, with D tentatively TRBD2 (6 bases). V lost 1 base, J lost 1 base, and 15 bases lay in between. Germline assignment: CDR1 MGHRA and CDR2 YSYEKL. The CDR3 totals 17 residues. The CDR3 spells CASSQGVFGGRTDTQYF. The CDR3 DNA follows: TGCGCCAGCAGCCAAGGCGTTTTTGGAGGGCGCACAGATACGCAGTATTTT.

The chain has TRBV9 and TRBJ2-3, with D possibly matching TRBD1 (5 bases). This CDR3 has 16 residues. From germline, CDR1 is SGDLS and CDR2 YYNGEE. Trimming stripped 3 bases from V and 2 bases from J, with 16 bases between. CDR3 sequence: CASSGAWSGSTDTQYF. CDR3 coding DNA: TGTGCCAGCAGCGGAGCATGGTCAGGGTCCACAGATACGCAGTATTTT.

This chain links TRBV7-9 with TRBJ1-4, with D maybe TRBD1 (6 bases). V dropped 4 bases and J dropped 3 bases, with 12 bases sitting between them. CDR1 and CDR2 from the germline V gene are SEHNR and FQNEAQ (reference sequence). The CDR3 has 15 residues. Here the CDR3 reads CASSSPEGANEKLFF. Written as DNA, the CDR3 is TGTGCCAGCAGCTCACCCGAGGGGGCTAATGAAAAACTGTTTTTT.

The chain recombines TRBV5-1 with TRBJ2-3; 8 bases map to TRBD2. V dropped 4 bases and J dropped 0; count of bases not matched to a gene: 4. The length of the CDR3 is 15 residues. Per germline, CDR1 SGHRS and CDR2 YFSETQ. DNA of the CDR3: TGCGCCAGCAGCAGACTAGCGAGCAGCACAGATACGCAGTATTTT. This translates into CASSRLASSTDTQYF.

The chain joins TRBV20-1 to TRBJ1-1; D is unclear. With 5 bases removed from V and 1 base from J, the gap between germline ends came to 5 bases. CDR1 DFQATT and CDR2 SNEGSKA come from the germline V gene (reference sequence). There are 11 residues in the CDR3. The CDR3 bases are TGCAGTGCTGTATCGAACACTGAAGCTTTCTTT. This encodes CSAVSNTEAFF.

V and J are TRBV7-9 and TRBJ2-3; D perhaps matches TRBD1 (5 bases). Germline CDR1 reads SEHNR; CDR2 reads FQNEAQ (reference sequence). V lost 5 bases and J 2 bases, leaving 17 bases between the germline ends. The CDR3 totals 16 residues. For the CDR3, the DNA is TGTGCCAGCAGCCGGGCCACAGGCTATAACACAGATACGCAGTATTTT. Translation gives CASSRATGYNTDTQYF.

The chain is built from TRBV6-5 and TRBJ1-3; TRBD1 is a possible D gene (5 bases). This CDR3 contains 15 residues. Germline CDR1 reads MNHEY; CDR2 reads SVGAGI. Trimming stripped 2 bases from V and 2 bases from J, with 10 bases between. The CDR3 protein is CASSYGAIPGNTIYF. CDR3 nucleotide sequence: TGTGCCAGCAGTTACGGGGCGATTCCTGGAAACACCATATATTTT.

This chain connects TRBV5-1 to TRBJ2-7, with TRBD1 matching 9 bases. The J segment lost 2 bases and the V segment lost 3 bases, leaving 15 bases of the junction unmatched. Germline V gives CDR1 SGHRS, CDR2 YFSETQ. The CDR3 consists of 18 residues. CDR3 region: CASSSSPGQGFSTYEQYF. The CDR3 DNA reads as TGCGCCAGCAGCTCTTCTCCGGGACAGGGTTTCTCTACCTACGAGCAGTACTTC.

J is TRBJ2-2 and V is TRBV19; TRBD2 aligns across 11 bases. There are 16 residues in the CDR3. Per germline, CDR1 LNHDA and CDR2 SQIVND (reference sequence). With V trimmed by 1 base and J by 6 bases, 4 bases remained unmatched. The CDR3 nucleotides are TGTGCCAGTAGTATAGGACTAGCGGGAAGGGCCGGGGAGCTGTTTTTT. It is translated as CASSIGLAGRAGELFF.

The chain combines TRBV6-5 with TRBJ1-1, with TRBD1 matching over 7 bases. Germline CDR1 is MNHEY and CDR2 is SVGAGI. The V gene end was trimmed by 6 bases and the J gene end by 8 bases; junction bases not matched to a gene: 12. CDR3 length: 14 residues. The CDR3 loop reads CASRVNRGEGEAFF. CDR3 coding DNA: TGTGCCAGCAGGGTAAACAGGGGTGAGGGGGAAGCTTTCTTT.

This clone appeared once. V is TRBV7-9 and J is TRBJ1-1, with no clear D. Between the trimmed V and J ends, which lost 1 base and 8 bases, there was a span of 17 bases. Germline V gene data show CDR1 as SEHNR and CDR2 as FQNEAQ (reference sequence). The CDR3 contains 15 residues. DNA of the CDR3: TGTGCCAGCAGCTTAGTATCATCGTTGGCGACAGAAGCTTTCTTT. Translation: CASSLVSSLATEAFF. Full variable domain (outside the CDR3, taken from reference TRBV7-9 and TRBJ1-1): DTGVSQNPRHKITKRGQNVTFRCDPISEHNRLYWYRQTLGQGPEFLTYFQNEAQLEKSRLLSDRFSAERPKGSFSTLEIQRTEQGDSAMYLCASSLVSSLATEAFFGQGTRLTVV.

This chain uses TRBV6-5 with TRBJ1-1; no clear D gene. Trimming shortened V by 2 bases and J by 1 base, and 5 bases separated the two germline ends. This CDR3 is 13 amino acids long. CDR1 and CDR2 from the germline V gene are MNHEY and SVGAGI. The CDR3 DNA reads TGTGCCAGCAGTTACAGGAGGAACACTGAAGCTTTCTTT. It yields the protein CASSYRRNTEAFF.

This sequence joins TRBV11-3 and TRBJ2-7; 8 nucleotides line up with TRBD2. Germline-derived CDR1 and CDR2 are SGHNT and YENEEA. V dropped 0 bases and J dropped 5; count of bases not matched to a gene: 9. The CDR3 runs 16 residues. CDR3 amino acids: CASSLDAGGSFNEQYF. DNA for the CDR3: TGTGCCAGCAGCTTAGACGCGGGGGGATCTTTCAACGAGCAGTACTTC.

The chain is built from TRBV10-2 and TRBJ2-3; D is possibly TRBD1 (6 bases). The V end was cut by 5 bases, the J end by 2 bases, with 11 bases between. In germline, CDR1 is WSHSY, CDR2 SAAADI. The CDR3 runs 14 residues. CDR3 nucleotides: TGCGCCAGCAGTCGGACAGTCAACACAGATACGCAGTATTTT. Translating it yields CASSRTVNTDTQYF.

The chain couples TRBV5-4 to TRBJ2-3, with 8 bases fitting TRBD2. The CDR3 loop spans 20 amino acids. V was clipped by 4 bases and J by 5 bases; unmatched bases: 24. The germline V gene has CDR1 SGHNT and CDR2 YYREEE (reference sequence). The CDR3 region has the DNA TGTGCCAGCAGCCCATCTATGCGGGAGGCCATTAGGGGGATCTTAGATACGCAGTATTTT. It is translated as CASSPSMREAIRGILDTQYF.

The chain employs TRBV6-6 and TRBJ2-5; 9 positions agree with TRBD2. The CDR3 spans 16 residues. Germline V gene sequence: CDR1 MNHNY, CDR2 SVGAGI (reference sequence). V lost 2 bases to trimming and J lost 0 bases; unmatched junction nucleotides: 4. The CDR3 bases are TGTGCCAGCAGTTACGGGCTAGCGGGGTACCAAGAGACCCAGTACTTC. This translates into CASSYGLAGYQETQYF.